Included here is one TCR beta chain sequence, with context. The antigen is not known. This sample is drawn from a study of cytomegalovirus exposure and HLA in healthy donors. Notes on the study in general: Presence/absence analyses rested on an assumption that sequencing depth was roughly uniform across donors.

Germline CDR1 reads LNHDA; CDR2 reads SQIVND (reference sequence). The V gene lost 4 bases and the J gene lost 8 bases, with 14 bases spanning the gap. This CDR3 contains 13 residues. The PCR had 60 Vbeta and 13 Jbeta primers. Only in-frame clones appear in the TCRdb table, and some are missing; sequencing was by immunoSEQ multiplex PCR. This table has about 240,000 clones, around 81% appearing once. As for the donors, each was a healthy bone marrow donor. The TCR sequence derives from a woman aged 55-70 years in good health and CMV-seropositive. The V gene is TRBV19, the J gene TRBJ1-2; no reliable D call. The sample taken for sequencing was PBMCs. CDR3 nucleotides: TGTGCCAGTAGTAACGGGAGGGCGGAAGGCTACACCTTC. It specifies CASSNGRAEGYTF.